This T cell receptor beta chain was obtained from a study of cytomegalovirus exposure and HLA in healthy donors. Findings and caveats of the study: Cytomegalovirus association was listed for approximately 150 TCR beta chains.

Assay used: immunoSEQ multiplex PCR; TCRdb lists only in-frame clones, some missing. The sample contains about 220,000 clones, around 88% of which appear only once. The count of this clone is one. The antigen is not known. J was trimmed by 9 bases and V by 3 bases; bases with no gene match: 16. CDR1 SGDLS and CDR2 YYNGEE come from the germline V gene. The CDR3 loop spans 16 amino acids. The receptor was isolated from a woman younger than 30 in good health and CMV-seronegative. The chain is built from TRBV9 and TRBJ2-5; 8 bases agree with TRBD2. The sequenced sample was PBMCs. The CDR3 spells CASSEVSEGTRGAQYF. The CDR3, as DNA: TGTGCCAGCAGCGAGGTCTCCGAGGGGACTAGAGGTGCCCAGTACTTC.